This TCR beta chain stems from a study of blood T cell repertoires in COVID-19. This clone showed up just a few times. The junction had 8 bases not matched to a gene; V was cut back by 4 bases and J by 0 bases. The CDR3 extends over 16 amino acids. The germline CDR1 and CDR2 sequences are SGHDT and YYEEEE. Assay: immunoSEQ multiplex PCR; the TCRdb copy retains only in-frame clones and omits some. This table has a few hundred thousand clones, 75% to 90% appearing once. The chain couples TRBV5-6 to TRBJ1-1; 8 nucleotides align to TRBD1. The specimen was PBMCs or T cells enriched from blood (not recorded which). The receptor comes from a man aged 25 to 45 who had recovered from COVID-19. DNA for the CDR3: TGTGCCAGCAGCGACGAGGCAGGGGGCCTGAACACTGAAGCTTTCTTT. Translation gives CASSDEAGGLNTEAFF.